A selection of T cell receptor beta chains follows, all from one sample in a study of blood T cells in healthy people across ages. TCRdb redid the calling of the 5' RACE reads with MiXCR, one entry per CDR3 protein. The sample consists of 1.5 million to 2 million distinct CDR3 sequences, roughly 30% of them appearing once. Specimen: blood. These TCRs come from a woman under 40 in good health. CDR3s include the opening cysteine and the closing phenylalanine or tryptophan. A D gene is named only where the DNA matches it firmly. Not every row has a clone size; where given, it reads once, few, many or a size class.

clone size,J gene,V gene,D gene,CDR3 DNA,CDR3 protein
.,TRBJ2-7,TRBV5-1,TRBD2,TGCGCCAGCAGCTTGGGTTGCGGGGGGCCCTACCCTTACGAGCAGTACTTC,CASSLGCGGPYPYEQYF
few,TRBJ2-1,TRBV6-5,.,TGTGCCAGCAGCGCCAGCGGGTTGAAGAATGAGCAGTTCTTC,CASSASGLKNEQFF
many,TRBJ2-1,TRBV12-3/TRBV12-4,.,TGTGCCAGCAGTCCGAAGACTTCTTACAATGAGCAGTTCTTC,CASSPKTSYNEQFF
.,TRBJ1-2,TRBV12-3/TRBV12-4,TRBD1,TGTGCCAGCAGTCACCGGGACAGGGGGCTGAATGGCTACACCTTC,CASSHRDRGLNGYTF
.,TRBJ2-7,TRBV20-1,TRBD2,TGCAGACCCCAGGGACTAGCGGGAGGAGGGAACGAGCAGTACTTC,CRPQGLAGGGNEQYF
.,TRBJ2-7,TRBV7-2,TRBD2,TGTGCCAGCAGCCCACCAGGCGGTCTAGCGGGATACGAGCAGTACTTC,CASSPPGGLAGYEQYF
.,TRBJ1-2,TRBV20-1,.,TGCAGTGCCATGACCCAGGGTCCCTATGGCTACACCTTC,CSAMTQGPYGYTF
.,TRBJ2-3,TRBV6-2/TRBV6-3,TRBD1,TGTGCCAGCAGTGACCGAGACAGGGCGAGCACAGATACGCAGTATTTT,CASSDRDRASTDTQYF
many,TRBJ2-7,TRBV12-3/TRBV12-4,.,TGTGCCAGCAGTCCCTCTGGGGGCGAGGGGGAGCAGTACTTC,CASSPSGGEGEQYF
.,TRBJ1-2,TRBV20-1,TRBD1,TGCAGTGCTAGGACAGGGGCGATTAACTATGGCTACACCTTC,CSARTGAINYGYTF
.,TRBJ2-1,TRBV2,.,TGTGCCAGCACCTCTTTACGTGAGCAGTTCTTC,CASTSLREQFF
.,TRBJ1-2,TRBV27,.,TGTGCCAGCACAACCCGACCAGGGAGAGGCTACACCTTC,CASTTRPGRGYTF
.,TRBJ2-1,TRBV7-2,TRBD2,TGTGCCAGCAGCTTAGCCTCCGAGACTAGCGGGATTAATGAGCAGTTCTTC,CASSLASETSGINEQFF
.,TRBJ1-5,TRBV6-6,.,TGTGCTAGCAGCGCCGGACAGATCAATCAGCCCCAGCATTTT,CASSAGQINQPQHF
once,TRBJ2-3,TRBV11-2,.,TGTGCCAGCAGCTTAGCGGGGGGCCAGTCGGCAGATACGCAGTATTTT,CASSLAGGQSADTQYF
few,TRBJ2-1,TRBV12-3/TRBV12-4,.,TGTGCCAGCAGTAGAAAACACGAGCAGTTCTTC,CASSRKHEQFF
.,TRBJ1-1,TRBV20-1,.,TGCAGTGTTCCTTCGAGGAGGACTGAAGCTTTCTTT,CSVPSRRTEAFF
many,TRBJ1-2,TRBV7-6,.,TGTGCCAGCAGCTTACTTGGGGGGGGCCTGGATGGCTACACCTTC,CASSLLGGGLDGYTF
.,TRBJ2-2,TRBV20-1,.,TGCAGTGCCCGGAGGGGGACCGGGGAGCTGTTTTTT,CSARRGTGELFF
.,TRBJ2-7,TRBV6-6,.,TGTGCCAGCACGGGGGGCACCCTATCCTACGAGCAGTACTTC,CASTGGTLSYEQYF
few,TRBJ1-1,TRBV29-1,.,TGCAGCGTGGAAAACAGGGTATACACTGAAGCTTTCTTT,CSVENRVYTEAFF
.,TRBJ2-1,TRBV20-1,TRBD2,TGCAGTGCTAGACGGCTAGCGGGGGAAACCTACAATGAGCAGTTCTTC,CSARRLAGETYNEQFF
.,TRBJ1-4,TRBV11-2,.,TGTGCCAGCAGCCACATGGGTGAAAAACTGTTTTTT,CASSHMGEKLFF
.,TRBJ1-2,TRBV20-1,.,TGCAGTGCTAGGGCCTCTTGGAGGCAGAAGACCTATGGCTACACCTTC,CSARASWRQKTYGYTF
.,TRBJ1-3,TRBV27,.,TGTGCCAGCAGCCTGGACGGTCCCAATGGAAACACCATATATTTT,CASSLDGPNGNTIYF
.,TRBJ2-5,TRBV28,.,TGTGCCAGCAGTTTATCCCAGGGTTCCCAAGAGACCCAGTACTTC,CASSLSQGSQETQYF
few,TRBJ1-6,TRBV28,.,TGTGCCAGCAACGCTCAGGGGCCACGCGGTTCACCCCTCCACTTT,CASNAQGPRGSPLHF